Following are 3 T cell receptor beta chains from one sample sequenced in a study of T-cell reconstitution after alpha-beta-depleted transplantation in children. Unique molecular identifiers were incorporated into the prepared TCRbeta library. TCRdb itself ran the PCR reads through MiXCR, one entry per CDR3 protein. In the table there are 440,000 or so distinct CDR3 sequences, about 45% of which are singletons. Material: PBMCs, obtained before TCRalphabeta/CD19-depleted stem cell transplant. These receptor sequences come from a girl aged 2-10 years with aplastic anemia, due to receive a stem cell transplant.

The J gene is TRBJ2-3, the V gene TRBV9, with 9 bases matching TRBD1. CDR1 is SGDLS and CDR2 is YYNGEE in the germline V gene. CDR3 length: 15 amino acids. The V segment lost 3 bases and the J segment 4 bases; nucleotides outside the gene matches: 6. This CDR3 is CASSAGTGSPDTQYF. CDR3 DNA sequence: TGTGCCAGCAGCGCAGGGACAGGGAGTCCAGATACGCAGTATTTT.

This clonotype has only a few counts. The chain is built from TRBV5-1 and TRBJ1-1, with TRBD1 identical over 8 bases. Germline-derived CDR1 and CDR2 are SGHRS and YFSETQ. This CDR3 has 16 residues. Unmatched junction bases numbered 9, after V lost 0 bases and J lost 5 bases. CDR3 region: CASSLGPGQVRTEAFF. The CDR3 nucleotides are TGCGCCAGCAGCTTGGGACCGGGACAGGTCCGTACTGAAGCTTTCTTT. Based on the CDR3 plus reference TRBV5-1 and TRBJ1-1, the full variable domain is KAGVTQTPRYLIKTRGQQVTLSCSPISGHRSVSWYQQTPGQGLQFLFEYFSETQRNKGNFPGRFSGRQFSNSRSEMNVSTLELGDSALYLCASSLGPGQVRTEAFFGQGTRLTVV.

The genes are TRBV20-1 and TRBJ2-3; 9 bases line up with TRBD2. Germline V gives CDR1 DFQATT, CDR2 SNEGSKA (reference sequence). Unmatched junction bases numbered 10, after V lost 3 bases and J lost 6 bases. The CDR3 covers 15 residues. DNA of the CDR3: TGCAGTGCTAGCTACCTGCGGGGGGGCCCCGATACGCAGTATTTT. As protein: CSASYLRGGPDTQYF.